These 15 T cell receptor beta chains were sequenced from one sample in a study of cytomegalovirus exposure and HLA in healthy donors. Vbeta (60) and Jbeta (13) primers were used in the PCR. Profiled with immunoSEQ multiplex PCR; TCRdb holds only in-frame clones, not every one. The sample carries roughly 140,000 clones, around 78% recorded once. The sample was PBMCs. Receptors originate from a woman aged 18 to 35 in good health and CMV-seropositive.

The genes are TRBV7-2 and TRBJ2-5, with a weak D call TRBD1 (6 bases). The germline CDR1 and CDR2 sequences are SGHTA and FQGNSA. V was clipped by 6 bases and J by 4 bases, with 12 bases between them. CDR3 length equals 13 residues. CDR3 in DNA: TGTGCCAGCAGATCCAGGGGTGCAGAGACCCAGTACTTC. It translates to CASRSRGAETQYF.

Comments on this clone: One end of the junction is discordant with germline, which a read error may explain. The sample carries other DNA sequences with the same CDR3. The J gene is TRBJ1-6, the V gene TRBV7-8; D remains unclear. CDR3 size: 15 residues. Looked up from germline, CDR1 is SGHVS and CDR2 is FQNEAQ. The CDR3 reads CASSPPQVLQSPLHF. The CDR3 DNA reads as TGTGCCAGCAGCCCACCGCAGGTGCTGCAATCACCCCTCCACTTC.

The gene calls are TRBV10-3 and TRBJ2-5, with TRBD2 matching 8 bases. CDR1 and CDR2 from the germline V gene are ENHRY and SYGVKD. The junction had 9 bases not matched to a gene; V was cut back by 4 bases and J by 5 bases. This CDR3 comprises 15 residues. The CDR3: CAISANRGGLETQYF. CDR3 nucleotides: TGTGCCATCAGTGCAAACCGGGGGGGATTGGAGACCCAGTACTTC.

V gene TRBV5-8 combines with J gene TRBJ1-5, with D unclear. CDR1 and CDR2 (germline): SGHTS, YDEGEE. The CDR3 contains 10 residues. V lost 5 bases, J lost 11 bases, and 8 bases lay in between. The CDR3 loop is CASSEEAQHF. The CDR3 nucleotides read TGTGCCAGCAGTGAAGAGGCCCAGCATTTT.

This clone was picked up one time. V and J are TRBV5-4 and TRBJ2-7; D is ambiguous. In germline, CDR1 is SGHNT, CDR2 YYREEE (reference sequence). Between the trimmed V and J ends, which lost 0 bases and 4 bases, there was a span of 5 bases. There are 12 residues in the CDR3. CDR3 amino acids: CASSLDGYEQYF. DNA for the CDR3: TGTGCCAGCAGCTTGGACGGGTACGAGCAGTACTTC.

J is TRBJ1-4 and V is TRBV14; D unclear. The CDR3 runs to 15 residues. Trimming cost V 1 base and J 2 bases, with 8 bases left between them. Germline CDR1 SGHDN, CDR2 FVKESK. The CDR3: CASSQVHSTNEKLFF. The CDR3 DNA reads as TGTGCCAGCAGCCAAGTACATTCCACTAATGAAAAACTGTTTTTT.

The chain is built from TRBV2 and TRBJ2-2, with D possibly matching TRBD1 (5 bases). With 6 bases removed from V and 3 bases from J, the gap between germline ends came to 14 bases. Germline CDR1 SNHLY, CDR2 FYNNEI. The CDR3 has 15 amino acids. CDR3 bases: TGTGCCAGCAGGCGCCAGGGTGATGACACCGGGGAGCTGTTTTTT. Translated: CASRRQGDDTGELFF.

The chain has TRBV19 and TRBJ1-4, with D tentatively TRBD1 (6 bases). Germline-derived CDR1 and CDR2 are LNHDA and SQIVND (reference sequence). The CDR3 runs 13 residues. Trimming left V 4 bases short and J 8 bases short, with 11 bases between. The CDR3 coding sequence is TGTGCCAGTAGTACAGGGGTTTGGGAAAAACTGTTTTTT. Residues: CASSTGVWEKLFF.

The V gene is TRBV10-2, the J gene TRBJ1-6; perhaps TRBD1 as D (5 bases). Trimming removed 6 bases from V and 9 bases from J, with 21 bases in between. The CDR3 contains 16 residues. The V gene's germline CDR1 is WSHSY and CDR2 SAAADI. Here the CDR3 reads CASRPTVGRGGSPLHF. The CDR3 region has the DNA TGCGCCAGCAGGCCCACTGTGGGGCGCGGGGGTTCACCCCTCCACTTT.

V and J are TRBV5-1 and TRBJ2-7, with TRBD1 identical over 9 bases. Unmatched junction bases numbered 5, after V lost 4 bases and J lost 3 bases. Germline values: CDR1 SGHRS, CDR2 YFSETQ. The length of the CDR3 is 14 residues. In DNA form, the CDR3 reads TGCGCCAGCAGCGATCCGGGACAGGGCTACGAGCAGTACTTC. Amino acids: CASSDPGQGYEQYF.

V and J are TRBV10-1 and TRBJ2-1; D is perhaps TRBD2 (6 bases). With 0 bases removed from V and 11 bases from J, the gap between germline ends came to 23 bases. CDR1 is WNHNN and CDR2 is SYGVQD in the germline V gene (reference sequence). The CDR3 loop spans 17 amino acids. The CDR3 here is CASSESKGLTSNGKQFF. In nucleotides, the CDR3 is TGCGCCAGCAGTGAGTCGAAGGGACTCACTTCTAATGGGAAGCAGTTCTTC.

The V gene is TRBV30, the J gene TRBJ1-1; D uncertain. Germline CDR1 GTSNPN, CDR2 SVGIG (reference sequence). The V gene lost 2 bases and the J gene lost 11 bases, with 9 bases spanning the gap. The CDR3 has 10 residues. CDR3 amino acids: CAWSPGVAFF. DNA for the CDR3: TGTGCCTGGAGTCCCGGGGTGGCTTTCTTT.

This chain links TRBV27 with TRBJ1-2, with D possibly being TRBD1 (6 bases). Germline V gene data show CDR1 as MNHEY and CDR2 as SMNVEV (reference sequence). This CDR3 is built from 11 residues. With 8 bases removed from V and 5 bases from J, the gap between germline ends came to 9 bases. This CDR3 reads CASSQGYGYTF. For the CDR3, the DNA is TGTGCCAGCTCCCAGGGGTATGGCTACACCTTC.

This clone showed up just once. The chain couples TRBV4-1 to TRBJ1-2, with 7 bases identical to TRBD1. CDR3 length equals 14 residues. CDR1 is MGHRA and CDR2 is YSYEKL in the germline V gene. V lost 4 bases to trimming and J lost 6 bases; unmatched junction nucleotides: 8. The CDR3 nucleotides are TGCGCCAGCAGCCCCCAGTCAGGGGGTAATGGCTACACCTTC. It codes for CASSPQSGGNGYTF.

The chain joins TRBV30 to TRBJ1-5; possibly TRBD1 for D (5 bases). V dropped 1 base and J dropped 4 bases, with 8 bases sitting between them. CDR1 GTSNPN and CDR2 SVGIG come from the germline V gene (reference sequence). This CDR3 contains 13 residues. CDR3 loop: CAWSGQSNQPQHF. The CDR3 region has the DNA TGTGCCTGGAGTGGACAGAGTAATCAGCCCCAGCATTTT.